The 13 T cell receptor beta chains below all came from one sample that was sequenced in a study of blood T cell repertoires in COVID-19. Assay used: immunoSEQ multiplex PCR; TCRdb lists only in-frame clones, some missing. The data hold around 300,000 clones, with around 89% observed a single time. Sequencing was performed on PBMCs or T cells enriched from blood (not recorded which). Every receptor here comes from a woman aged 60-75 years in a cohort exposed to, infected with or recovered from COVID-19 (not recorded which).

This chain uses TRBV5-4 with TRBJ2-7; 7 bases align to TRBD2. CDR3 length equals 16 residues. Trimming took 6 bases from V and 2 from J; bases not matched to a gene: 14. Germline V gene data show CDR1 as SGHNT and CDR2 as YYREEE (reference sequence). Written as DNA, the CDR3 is TGTGCCAGCAAGGCAGCGGGAAGTGGGTCGGCCTACGAGCAGTACTTC. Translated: CASKAAGSGSAYEQYF.

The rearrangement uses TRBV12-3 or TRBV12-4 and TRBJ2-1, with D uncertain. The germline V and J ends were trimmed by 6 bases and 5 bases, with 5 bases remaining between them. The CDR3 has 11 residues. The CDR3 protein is CASRFDNEQFF. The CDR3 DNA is TGTGCCAGCAGGTTCGACAATGAGCAGTTCTTC.

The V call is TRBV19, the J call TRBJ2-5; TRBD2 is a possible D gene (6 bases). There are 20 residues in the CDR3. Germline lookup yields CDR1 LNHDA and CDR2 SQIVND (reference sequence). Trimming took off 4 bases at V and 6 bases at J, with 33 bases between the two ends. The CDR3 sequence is CASSKSPYHVTRDSSKTQYF. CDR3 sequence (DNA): TGTGCCAGTAGTAAAAGCCCCTACCACGTGACTAGGGATTCGAGTAAGACCCAGTACTTC.

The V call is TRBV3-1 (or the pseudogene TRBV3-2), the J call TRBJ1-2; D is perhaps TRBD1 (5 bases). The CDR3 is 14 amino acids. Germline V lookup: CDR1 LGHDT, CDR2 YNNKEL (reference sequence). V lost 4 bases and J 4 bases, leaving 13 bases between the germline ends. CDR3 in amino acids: CASSPGGLIYGYTF. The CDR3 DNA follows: TGTGCCAGCAGCCCCGGGGGTCTCATCTATGGCTACACCTTC.

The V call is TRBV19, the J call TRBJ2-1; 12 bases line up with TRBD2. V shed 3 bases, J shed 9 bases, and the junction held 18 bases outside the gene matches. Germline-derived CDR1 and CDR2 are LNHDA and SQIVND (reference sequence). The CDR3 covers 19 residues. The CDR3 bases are TGTGCCAGTAGTATGAGTCTAGCGGGAGGGCCGATGGCAACAGGTGAGCAGTTCTTC. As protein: CASSMSLAGGPMATGEQFF.

For the CDR3, the DNA is TGTGCCAGCAGCATTGGGCCAGAAAGGCAGGGCTACACCTTC. Translation: CASSIGPERQGYTF. This sequence joins TRBV7-3 and TRBJ1-2, with D unresolved. Germline V lookup: CDR1 SGHTA, CDR2 FQGTGA. V lost 5 bases and J 8 bases, leaving 18 bases between the germline ends. There are 14 residues in the CDR3.

CDR3 sequence: CASSPGQFNEKLFF. CDR3 DNA: TGTGCCAGTAGTCCGGGACAGTTTAATGAAAAACTGTTTTTT. The chain is built from TRBV19 and TRBJ1-4; 7 nucleotides line up with TRBD1. V lost 5 bases to trimming and J lost 4 bases; unmatched junction nucleotides: 4. There are 14 residues in the CDR3. Germline CDR1 and CDR2: LNHDA and SQIVND (reference sequence).

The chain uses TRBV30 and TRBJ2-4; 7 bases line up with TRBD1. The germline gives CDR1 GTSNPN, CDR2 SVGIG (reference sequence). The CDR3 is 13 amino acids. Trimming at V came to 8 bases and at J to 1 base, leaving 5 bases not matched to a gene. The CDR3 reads CAGDSRAKNIQYF. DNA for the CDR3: TGTGCCGGGGACAGCAGGGCCAAAAACATTCAGTACTTC.

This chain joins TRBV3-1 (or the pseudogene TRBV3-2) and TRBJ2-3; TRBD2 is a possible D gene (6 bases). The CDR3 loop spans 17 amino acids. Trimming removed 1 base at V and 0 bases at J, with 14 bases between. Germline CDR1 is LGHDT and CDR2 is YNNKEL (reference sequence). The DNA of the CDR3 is TGTGCCAGCAGCCAAGGGGACTTCTTCCAAAGCACAGATACGCAGTATTTT. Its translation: CASSQGDFFQSTDTQYF.

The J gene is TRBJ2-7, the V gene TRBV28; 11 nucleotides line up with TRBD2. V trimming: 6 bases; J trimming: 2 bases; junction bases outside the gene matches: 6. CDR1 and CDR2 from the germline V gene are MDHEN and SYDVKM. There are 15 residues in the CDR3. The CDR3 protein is CASRSTSGRPYEQYF. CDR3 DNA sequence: TGTGCCAGCAGATCTACTAGCGGGAGACCCTACGAGCAGTACTTC.

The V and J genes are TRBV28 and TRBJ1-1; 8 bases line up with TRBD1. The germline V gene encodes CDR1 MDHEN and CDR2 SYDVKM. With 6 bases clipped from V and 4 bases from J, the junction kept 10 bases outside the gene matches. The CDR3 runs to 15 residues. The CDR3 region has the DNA TGTGCCAGCAGCCTACGACAGGGGCAGTCCACTGAAGCTTTCTTT. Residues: CASSLRQGQSTEAFF.

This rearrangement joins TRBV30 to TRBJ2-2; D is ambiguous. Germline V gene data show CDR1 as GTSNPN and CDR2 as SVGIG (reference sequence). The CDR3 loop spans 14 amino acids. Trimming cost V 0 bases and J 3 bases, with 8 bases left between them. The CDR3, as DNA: TGTGCCTGGAGTGTAGAGGAGTACACCGGGGAGCTGTTTTTT. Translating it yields CAWSVEEYTGELFF.

CDR3 region: CASSGLASPYNEQFF. DNA for the CDR3: TGTGCCAGTAGTGGACTAGCGAGCCCCTACAATGAGCAGTTCTTC. The chain recombines TRBV19 with TRBJ2-1; 9 nucleotides line up with TRBD2. CDR1 and CDR2 from the germline V gene are LNHDA and SQIVND (reference sequence). The CDR3 runs 15 residues. V was clipped by 5 bases and J by 2 bases; unmatched bases: 4.